What follows are 27 T cell receptor beta chains derived from one specimen sequenced in a study of OX40 agonist ivuxolimab in advanced cancers. Library method: the immunoSEQ multiplex PCR assay. TCRdb holds this immuneACCESS table with in-frame rearrangements only. Some clones are missing; in checked studies, unresolved V genes explain under half, and the rest has no known cause. Recorded for this sample are about 84,000 clones; 89% of them occurred a single time. Clones ranked in the top ten supply about 0.2% of the sample. This specimen consisted of CD4+ or CD8+ T cells sorted from blood, obtained in a trial of the OX40 agonist ivuxolimab. The receptors derive from an adult with an advanced solid tumor such as melanoma, head and neck, liver or kidney cancer.

In its sample, this clone was seen once. V is TRBV6-5 and J is TRBJ2-5; 8 nucleotides align to TRBD1. The CDR3 covers 11 residues. Per germline, CDR1 MNHEY and CDR2 SVGAGI. V trimming: 11 bases; J trimming: 9 bases; junction bases outside the gene matches: 8. CDR3 amino acids: CAGGTGRPQYF. CDR3 nucleotides: TGTGCCGGCGGGACAGGACGCCCCCAGTACTTC.

The chain is built from TRBV28 and TRBJ2-2, with D unresolved. Trimming stripped 3 bases from V and 5 bases from J, with 13 bases between. CDR1 is MDHEN and CDR2 is SYDVKM in the germline V gene. CDR3 length equals 15 residues. The CDR3 sequence is CASSFSAVSTGELFF. DNA of the CDR3: TGTGCCAGCAGTTTTTCCGCAGTCAGTACCGGGGAGCTGTTTTTT.

The V gene is TRBV7-2, the J gene TRBJ2-7, with TRBD2 matching 8 bases. V shed 3 bases, J shed 3 bases, and the junction held 1 base outside the gene matches. The CDR3 is 13 residues long. CDR1 SGHTA and CDR2 FQGNSA come from the germline V gene. The CDR3 sequence: CASSFTSGYEQYF. The CDR3 DNA is TGTGCCAGCAGCTTCACTAGCGGCTACGAGCAGTACTTC.

The chain is built from TRBV14 and TRBJ2-2, with TRBD2 matching 12 bases. V lost 6 bases to trimming and J lost 8 bases; unmatched junction nucleotides: 10. The CDR3 loop spans 16 amino acids. Germline-derived CDR1 and CDR2 are SGHDN and FVKESK. This CDR3 is CASRQTSGSAGGELFF. The CDR3 nucleotides read TGTGCCAGCAGACAGACTAGCGGGAGTGCTGGAGGGGAGCTGTTTTTT.

The chain links TRBV5-1 to TRBJ2-2; tentatively, D is TRBD2 (6 bases). This CDR3 region has 15 residues. Germline V gives CDR1 SGHRS, CDR2 YFSETQ. V was pared by 7 bases and J by 3 bases, with 16 bases between. CDR3 nucleotide sequence: TGCGCCAGCTACACCACCTCGGGGGACACCGGGGAGCTGTTTTTT. Translating gives CASYTTSGDTGELFF.

The chain is built from TRBV29-1 and TRBJ2-6; D is undetermined. From germline, CDR1 is SQVTM and CDR2 ANQGSEA. This CDR3 is 13 amino acids long. Trimming stripped 8 bases from V and 3 bases from J, with 11 bases between. CDR3 in amino acids: CSISHIGANVLTF. For the CDR3, the DNA is TGCAGCATAAGCCATATTGGGGCCAACGTCCTGACTTTC.

The chain employs TRBV5-4 and TRBJ2-1; D is unclear. Trimming took 0 bases from V and 6 from J, leaving 10 bases between them. The length of the CDR3 is 14 residues. The germline CDR1 and CDR2 sequences are SGHNT and YYREEE (reference sequence). CDR3 in amino acids: CASSLAKVGNEQFF. DNA of the CDR3: TGTGCCAGCAGCTTGGCCAAGGTGGGCAATGAGCAGTTCTTC.

The chain recombines TRBV6-6 with TRBJ2-1; no clear D gene. The V end was cut by 7 bases, the J end by 6 bases, with 13 bases between. This CDR3 region has 13 residues. Germline values: CDR1 MNHNY, CDR2 SVGAGI (reference sequence). This CDR3 reads CASTPPASNEQFF. The CDR3 DNA sequence: TGTGCCAGCACTCCACCCGCTAGCAATGAGCAGTTCTTC.

The chain employs TRBV2 and TRBJ2-1, with 7 positions matching TRBD2. J was trimmed by 9 bases and V by 7 bases; bases with no gene match: 6. CDR3 length equals 12 residues. Germline V gives CDR1 SNHLY, CDR2 FYNNEI. This chain's CDR3 is CASMRLAGEQFF. The CDR3 nucleotides read TGTGCCAGCATGCGACTAGCCGGTGAGCAGTTCTTC.

The chain recombines TRBV10-3 with TRBJ2-7; D is unresolved. Germline CDR1 ENHRY, CDR2 SYGVKD. The CDR3 is made up of 12 amino acids. The V and J ends lost 2 bases and 1 base respectively, with 3 bases between them. The CDR3 DNA follows: TGTGCCATCAGTGAGGGGTCCTACGAGCAGTACTTC. Amino acid sequence: CAISEGSYEQYF.

This clone was seen more than once but under ten times. The chain uses TRBV30 and TRBJ1-2; TRBD1 matches at 9 bases. This CDR3 is built from 16 residues. The J segment lost 4 bases and the V segment lost 3 bases, leaving 12 bases of the junction unmatched. Germline V gene data show CDR1 as GTSNPN and CDR2 as SVGIG (reference sequence). CDR3 DNA sequence: TGTGCCTGGAGGGCGACGCCCGGGACAGGGTCCTATGGCTACACCTTC. Its translation: CAWRATPGTGSYGYTF.

V and J are TRBV2 and TRBJ2-7; 9 bases map to TRBD1. Trimming at V came to 7 bases and at J to 4 bases, leaving 14 bases not matched to a gene. The CDR3 is 16 residues long. Looked up from germline, CDR1 is SNHLY and CDR2 is FYNNEI. CDR3 region: CASTPLGTGKRYEQYF. DNA of the CDR3: TGTGCCAGCACCCCCTTGGGGACAGGGAAGAGGTACGAGCAGTACTTC. Supplemented by reference TRBV2 and TRBJ2-7, the full variable domain reads EPEVTQTPSHQVTQMGQEVILRCVPISNHLYFYWYRQILGQKVEFLVSFYNNEISEKSEIFDDQFSVERPDGSNFTLKIRSTKLEDSAMYFCASTPLGTGKRYEQYFGPGTRLTVT.

The J gene is TRBJ2-4, the V gene TRBV4-2; D is perhaps TRBD2 (6 bases). The CDR3 totals 17 residues. Germline V gene lookup returns CDR1 LGHNA and CDR2 YNFKEQ. Deletions cut 4 bases from V and 3 bases from J, with 19 bases between. CDR3 sequence (DNA): TGTGCCAGCAGCCGAGGGACTCACCTTAGTGACAAAAACATTCAGTACTTC. As protein: CASSRGTHLSDKNIQYF.

The chain employs TRBV18 and TRBJ1-2, with D perhaps TRBD1 (5 bases). The CDR3 has 15 amino acids. V was trimmed by 1 base and J by 4 bases, leaving 13 bases between them. Germline-derived CDR1 and CDR2 are KGHSH and LQKENI. This CDR3 is CASSPQGLLGYGYTF. CDR3 sequence (DNA): TGTGCCAGCTCACCACAGGGACTCTTGGGCTATGGCTACACCTTC.

Turning to this clone: This CDR3 is also generated by other DNA sequences in the sample. CDR3 bases: TGTGCCAGCAGCCCAAGGGCGGGAAACACCGGGGAGCTGTTTTTT. Translating it yields CASSPRAGNTGELFF. This rearrangement joins TRBV9 to TRBJ2-2, with D perhaps TRBD2 (6 bases). In germline, CDR1 is SGDLS, CDR2 YYNGEE. With 4 bases removed from V and 2 bases from J, the gap between germline ends came to 12 bases. The CDR3 has 15 residues.

This sequence joins TRBV7-9 and TRBJ1-6, with TRBD1 matching 12 bases. Germline V gives CDR1 SEHNR, CDR2 FQNEAQ (reference sequence). V trimming: 4 bases; J trimming: 9 bases; junction bases outside the gene matches: 7. This CDR3 comprises 16 residues. CDR3 loop: CASSSPGDRGRSPLHF. DNA for the CDR3: TGTGCCAGCAGCTCACCTGGGGACAGGGGGCGTTCACCCCTCCACTTT.

V is TRBV5-1 and J is TRBJ1-1; TRBD1 aligns across 9 bases. The CDR3 has 14 residues. J gave up 2 bases and V 4 bases, and 3 bases lay outside the gene matches. CDR1 and CDR2 (germline): SGHRS, YFSETQ. CDR3 sequence reads: CASSGDRDNTEAFF. DNA of the CDR3: TGCGCCAGCAGCGGGGACAGGGATAACACTGAAGCTTTCTTT. Complete variable domain (other parts from reference TRBV5-1 and TRBJ1-1): KAGVTQTPRYLIKTRGQQVTLSCSPISGHRSVSWYQQTPGQGLQFLFEYFSETQRNKGNFPGRFSGRQFSNSRSEMNVSTLELGDSALYLCASSGDRDNTEAFFGQGTRLTVV.

This chain uses TRBV9 with TRBJ2-1; D may match TRBD1 or TRBD2 (5 bases each). The germline V gene has CDR1 SGDLS and CDR2 YYNGEE. The CDR3 length is 15 residues. V lost 0 bases and J lost 5, with 12 bases in between. The CDR3 here is CASSVAGANNNEQFF. CDR3 DNA sequence: TGTGCCAGCAGCGTAGCCGGGGCGAACAACAATGAGCAGTTCTTC.

This sequence joins TRBV6-1 and TRBJ2-4; weak D call: TRBD2 (6 bases). The CDR3 spans 12 residues. The germline V gene encodes CDR1 MNHNS and CDR2 SASEGT. V gave up 1 base and J gave up 13 bases, with 11 bases separating them. The CDR3 DNA reads TGTGCCAGCAGTGAAGAGCCGGGAGTCCAGTACTTC. This encodes CASSEEPGVQYF.

The V and J genes are TRBV5-1 and TRBJ2-3; 8 nucleotides align to TRBD2. Germline trimming cut 2 bases from V and 3 bases from J; bases unmatched to any gene: 5. This CDR3 contains 15 residues. CDR1 SGHRS and CDR2 YFSETQ come from the germline V gene. The CDR3 DNA is TGCGCCAGCAGCTTCGGCGGGGGGAATACAGATACGCAGTATTTT. Protein sequence: CASSFGGGNTDTQYF.

This chain connects TRBV19 to TRBJ1-1; weak D call: TRBD1 (5 bases). Germline CDR1 is LNHDA and CDR2 is SQIVND (reference sequence). V was cut by 5 bases and J by 4 bases, with 11 bases left in between. The CDR3 is 13 amino acids. CDR3 bases: TGTGCCAGTAGTGCCAGGGCGGTCACTGAAGCTTTCTTT. Its translation: CASSARAVTEAFF.

This chain links TRBV25-1 with TRBJ2-7; TRBD2 might be the D (5 bases). This CDR3 comprises 14 residues. Germline CDR1 and CDR2: MGHDK and SYGVNS. V lost 2 bases to trimming and J lost 5 bases, with 13 bases between them. The CDR3 reads CASSEAAAPHEQYF. The CDR3 nucleotides read TGTGCCAGCAGTGAAGCAGCGGCCCCTCACGAGCAGTACTTC.

The chain joins TRBV11-2 to TRBJ2-2; 10 nucleotides line up with TRBD2. Germline values: CDR1 SGHAT, CDR2 FQNNGV. J gave up 4 bases and V 1 base, and 0 bases lay outside the gene matches. The CDR3 has 15 residues. The CDR3 loop is CASSLGTSGTGELFF. CDR3 DNA: TGTGCCAGCAGCTTAGGGACTAGCGGCACCGGGGAGCTGTTTTTT.

In its sample, this clone was seen a few times. This rearrangement joins TRBV5-4 to TRBJ1-6; D unresolved. This CDR3 contains 15 residues. Trimming shortened V by 3 bases and J by 7 bases, and 14 bases separated the two germline ends. Germline CDR1 is SGHNT and CDR2 is YYREEE (reference sequence). CDR3 region: CASSSGNPLNSPLHF. Written as DNA, the CDR3 is TGTGCCAGCAGCTCGGGCAACCCACTAAATTCACCCCTCCACTTT.

This chain joins TRBV15 and TRBJ1-2, with D perhaps matching TRBD1 (5 bases). The germline V gene has CDR1 LNHNV and CDR2 YYDKDF (reference sequence). The CDR3 is 16 residues long. Trimming shortened V by 0 bases and J by 8 bases, and 19 bases separated the two germline ends. The CDR3 coding sequence is TGTGCCACCAGCAGAGATCGGGGGGAATTGAGTGGAGGCTACACCTTC. Its protein product is CATSRDRGELSGGYTF. Complete variable domain (other parts from reference TRBV15 and TRBJ1-2): DAMVIQNPRYQVTQFGKPVTLSCSQTLNHNVMYWYQQKSSQAPKLLFHYYDKDFNNEADTPDNFQSRRPNTSFCFLDIRSPGLGDTAMYLCATSRDRGELSGGYTFGSGTRLTVV.

The chain employs TRBV19 and TRBJ2-3, with D unclear. Trimming took off 6 bases at V and 2 bases at J, with 9 bases between the two ends. The CDR3 covers 13 residues. The germline V gene has CDR1 LNHDA and CDR2 SQIVND (reference sequence). CDR3 residues: CASSRVITDTQYF. The CDR3 DNA follows: TGTGCCAGTAGCCGGGTGATCACAGATACGCAGTATTTT.

This chain uses TRBV15 with TRBJ2-1; no firm D call. V lost 0 bases to trimming and J lost 4 bases, with 10 bases between them. The CDR3 consists of 15 residues. Germline CDR1 and CDR2: LNHNV and YYDKDF (reference sequence). Written as DNA, the CDR3 is TGTGCCACCAGCAGAGAAGATAAGGGTTACAATGAGCAGTTCTTC. Translating it yields CATSREDKGYNEQFF.